This TCR beta chain was documented in a study of somatic mutations in cytotoxic T cells in rheumatoid arthritis. The V gene lost 2 bases and the J gene lost 2 bases, with 6 bases spanning the gap. Germline V lookup: CDR1 PRHDT, CDR2 FYEKMQ (reference sequence). This CDR3 contains 13 residues. Clones were sequenced by immunoSEQ multiplex PCR, and TCRdb holds only the in-frame ones, with some missing. This sample has around 15,000 clones, with around 82% found just once. The sequencing input was CD8+ T cells sorted from blood. The sequence was collected from a woman in her forties or fifties with rheumatoid arthritis. The chain recombines TRBV13 with TRBJ2-5; D is ambiguous. The DNA of the CDR3 is TGTGCCAGCAGCTTATGGGGTCAAGAGACCCAGTACTTC. It specifies CASSLWGQETQYF.